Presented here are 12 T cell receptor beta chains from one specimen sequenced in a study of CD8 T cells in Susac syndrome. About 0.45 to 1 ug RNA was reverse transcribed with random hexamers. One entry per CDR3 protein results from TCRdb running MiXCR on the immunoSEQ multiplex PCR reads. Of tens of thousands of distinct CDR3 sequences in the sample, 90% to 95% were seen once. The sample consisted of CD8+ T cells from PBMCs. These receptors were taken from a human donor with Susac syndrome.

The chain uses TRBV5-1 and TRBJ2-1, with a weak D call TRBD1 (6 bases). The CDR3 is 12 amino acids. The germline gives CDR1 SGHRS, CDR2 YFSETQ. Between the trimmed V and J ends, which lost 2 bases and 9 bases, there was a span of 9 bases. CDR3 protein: CASSFQGSEQFF. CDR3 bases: TGCGCCAGCAGCTTCCAGGGGAGTGAGCAGTTCTTC.

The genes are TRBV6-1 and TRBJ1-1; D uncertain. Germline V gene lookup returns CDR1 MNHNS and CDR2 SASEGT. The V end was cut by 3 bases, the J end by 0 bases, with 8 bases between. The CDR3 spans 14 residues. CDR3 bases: TGTGCCAGCAGTGATCTACGGATGAACACTGAAGCTTTCTTT. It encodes CASSDLRMNTEAFF.

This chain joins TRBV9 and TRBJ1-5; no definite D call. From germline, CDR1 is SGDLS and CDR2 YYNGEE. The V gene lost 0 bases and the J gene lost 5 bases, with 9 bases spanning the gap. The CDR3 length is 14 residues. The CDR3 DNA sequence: TGTGCCAGCAGCGTAGGGTCGGCTCATCAGCCCCAGCATTTT. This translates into CASSVGSAHQPQHF.

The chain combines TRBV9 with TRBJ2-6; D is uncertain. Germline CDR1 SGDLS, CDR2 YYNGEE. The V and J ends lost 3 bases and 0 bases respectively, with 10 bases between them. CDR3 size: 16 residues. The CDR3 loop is CASSDPLSSGANVLTF. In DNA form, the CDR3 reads TGTGCCAGCAGCGACCCTTTGAGCTCTGGGGCCAACGTCCTGACTTTC.

The CDR3 nucleotides are TGCAGTGCCCGAGGGCAGGGTGATTCACCCCTCCACTTT. Encoded protein: CSARGQGDSPLHF. The rearrangement uses TRBV20-1 and TRBJ1-6, with D possibly being TRBD1 (5 bases). The CDR3 is 13 residues long. CDR1 and CDR2 (germline): DFQATT, SNEGSKA (reference sequence). V lost 6 bases and J 8 bases, leaving 14 bases between the germline ends.

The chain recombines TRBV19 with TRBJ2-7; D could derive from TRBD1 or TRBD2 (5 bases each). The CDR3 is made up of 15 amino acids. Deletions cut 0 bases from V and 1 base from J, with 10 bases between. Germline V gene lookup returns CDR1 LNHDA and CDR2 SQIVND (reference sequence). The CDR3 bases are TGTGCCAGTAGTATAGATCGGGACGGTTCCTACGAGCAGTACTTC. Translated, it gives CASSIDRDGSYEQYF.

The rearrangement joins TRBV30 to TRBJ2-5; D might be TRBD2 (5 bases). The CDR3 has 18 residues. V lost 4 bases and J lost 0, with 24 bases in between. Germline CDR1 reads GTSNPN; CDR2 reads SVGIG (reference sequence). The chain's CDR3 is CAWTSGSERLMYQETQYF. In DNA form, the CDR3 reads TGTGCCTGGACTTCGGGGTCTGAGCGGTTGATGTACCAAGAGACCCAGTACTTC.

The CDR3 DNA follows: TGTGCCAGCAGGTTGGACAAGAACTATGGCTACACCTTC. Encoded protein: CASRLDKNYGYTF. The gene calls are TRBV7-2 and TRBJ1-2, with D possibly matching TRBD1 (5 bases). V lost 6 bases to trimming and J lost 2 bases, with 10 bases between them. The V gene's germline CDR1 is SGHTA and CDR2 FQGNSA. This CDR3 comprises 13 residues.

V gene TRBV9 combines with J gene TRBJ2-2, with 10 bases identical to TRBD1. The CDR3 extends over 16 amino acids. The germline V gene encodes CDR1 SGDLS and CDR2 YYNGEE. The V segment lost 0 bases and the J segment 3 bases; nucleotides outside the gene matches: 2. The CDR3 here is CASSVGQGADTGELFF. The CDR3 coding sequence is TGTGCCAGCAGCGTAGGACAGGGGGCGGACACCGGGGAGCTGTTTTTT.

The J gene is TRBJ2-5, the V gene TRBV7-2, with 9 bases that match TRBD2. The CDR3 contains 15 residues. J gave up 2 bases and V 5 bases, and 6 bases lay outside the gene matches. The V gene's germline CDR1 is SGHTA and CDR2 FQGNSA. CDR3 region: CASSAAGGLQETQYF. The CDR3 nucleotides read TGTGCCAGCAGCGCAGCGGGGGGCTTGCAAGAGACCCAGTACTTC.

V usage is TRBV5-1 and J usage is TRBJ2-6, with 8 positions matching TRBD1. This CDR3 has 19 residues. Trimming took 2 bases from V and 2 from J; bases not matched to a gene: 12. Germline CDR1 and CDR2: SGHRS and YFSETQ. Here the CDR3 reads CASSFGDRGYLAGANVLTF. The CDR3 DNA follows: TGCGCCAGCAGCTTTGGTGACAGGGGCTATCTCGCTGGGGCCAACGTCCTGACTTTC. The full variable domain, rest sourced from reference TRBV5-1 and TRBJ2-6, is KAGVTQTPRYLIKTRGQQVTLSCSPISGHRSVSWYQQTPGQGLQFLFEYFSETQRNKGNFPGRFSGRQFSNSRSEMNVSTLELGDSALYLCASSFGDRGYLAGANVLTFGAGSRLTVL.

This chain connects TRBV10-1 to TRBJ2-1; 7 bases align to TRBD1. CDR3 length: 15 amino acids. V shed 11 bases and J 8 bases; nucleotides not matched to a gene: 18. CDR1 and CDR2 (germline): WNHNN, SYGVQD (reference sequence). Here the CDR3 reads CAGYRGTAPVDEQFF. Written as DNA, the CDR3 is TGCGCCGGGTACAGGGGTACGGCCCCGGTGGATGAGCAGTTCTTC.